This TCR beta chain was sequenced for a study of blood T cell repertoires in COVID-19 (dated by TCRdb to 2018 to 2021). Broadly, across the study: Samples covering the acute and convalescent phases of COVID-19 were provided by collaborators in the United States, Italy and Spain. Deeply sampled blood TCRbeta repertoires from subjects exposed to, actively infected with, or recovered from COVID-19 were included in the dataset. Samples were obtained from the ongoing ImmuneRACE study (first 160 participants) and from 1,254 subjects provided by 6 global collaborators. The repertoires were released in a freely available public database intended as a resource for research on the immune response to SARS-CoV-2. Sample metadata almost always included a de-identified subject ID, COVID-19 status, age in years and sex. Where HLA class I and class II types were available, the types were taken from metadata supplied by the sample provider, not from assay-based typing. The prospective study material was composed of cDNA or gDNA derived from T cells, B-cell-depleted T cells, or PBMCs. Results and caveats for the whole study, not just this receptor: How much clinical and demographic metadata was included differed by source and by participant, and the metadata was provided uncurated.

Its CDR3 holds 15 amino acids, cysteine through phenylalanine. Just CDR3 DNA is preserved here, 45 bases in frame from base 1. Per the germline V gene, LGHNA is the CDR1 and YNFKEQ is the CDR2. V is pared back by 0 bases and J by 0 bases, with 8 bases lying between the germline termini. TCRbeta CDR3 regions were amplified from genomic DNA using the immunoSEQ Assay, a bias-controlled multiplex PCR. On the study's bioinformatics: The number of nucleated cells in each sample was estimated from the amplification of reference gene primers within the assay. Sequence reads were collapsed and filtered to measure the absolute abundance of every unique TCRbeta CDR3 rearrangement. For each sample, productive Simpson clonality was calculated as the square root of Simpson's diversity index over productive rearrangements. TCRdb stores this immuneACCESS table with in-frame sequences only. Part of the clones is absent; in the studies checked, under half of the shortfall reflects unresolved V genes, and no reason is known for the rest. That table is the source of V, J and clone size, and D and trimming were worked out from the DNA. In this sample the table shows some 340,000 clones, over 90% of which occur a single time. The ten largest account for 3.5% to 5% of the sample.

The table lists this clone with a count of one. Its antigen target is currently unknown. No base quality information exists; no much larger clone differs at one position. Enrolling through a virtual design, the prospective study's participants ranged in age from roughly 18 to 90 years and lived across about two dozen United States geographic areas. Cohort assignment in the prospective study relied on participant-reported clinical history from a screening survey and a study questionnaire. Exposed participants had been in contact, within 2 weeks of entering the study, with a person who had a PCR-confirmed or clinician-diagnosed case of COVID-19. In the prospective study, whole blood, serum and a nasopharyngeal or oropharyngeal swab were collected from each participant by mobile phlebotomists. Additional blood draws and questionnaires over an approximately 2-month period could optionally be provided by prospective study participants. Blood samples from the prospective study were shipped frozen or at room temperature prior to DNA extraction.

The sample consisted of PBMCs or T cells enriched from blood (not recorded which). The sequence was obtained from a woman between 25 and 40 years old who had been exposed to COVID-19. The chain couples TRBV4-2 to TRBJ1-1; the D gene is unclear. The DNA reads as follows: TGTGCCAGCAGCCAAGATGACGGGATGAACACTGAAGCTTTCTTT. It codes for CASSQDDGMNTEAFF.